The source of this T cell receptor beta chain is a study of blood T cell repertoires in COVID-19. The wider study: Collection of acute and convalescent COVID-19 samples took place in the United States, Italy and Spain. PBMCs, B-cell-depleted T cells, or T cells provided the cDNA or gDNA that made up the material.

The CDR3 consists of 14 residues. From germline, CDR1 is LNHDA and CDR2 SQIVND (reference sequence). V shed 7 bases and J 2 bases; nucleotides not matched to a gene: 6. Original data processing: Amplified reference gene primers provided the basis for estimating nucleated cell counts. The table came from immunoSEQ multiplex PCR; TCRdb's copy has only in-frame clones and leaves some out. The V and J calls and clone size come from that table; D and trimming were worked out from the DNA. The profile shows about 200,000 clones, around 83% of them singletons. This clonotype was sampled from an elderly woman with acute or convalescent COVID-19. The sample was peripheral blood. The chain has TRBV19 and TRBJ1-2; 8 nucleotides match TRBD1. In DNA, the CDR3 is TGTGCCAGTAACCGACGACAGGGGAACTATGGCTACACCTTC. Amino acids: CASNRRQGNYGYTF.